This is a list of T cell receptor beta chains from one sample in a study of blood T cell repertoires in COVID-19. The data were produced by immunoSEQ multiplex PCR, yet TCRdb's version contains in-frame clones alone and is incomplete. The repertoire holds some 300,000 clones, with about 88% as singletons. Sequenced sample: peripheral blood. The receptors shown here come from a man in his sixties or seventies with acute or convalescent COVID-19. Each CDR3 is given with its conserved first and last residue. D genes are given only for firm matches. Clone size, where shown, is once, few, many, or a class for clones that have expanded.

.	TRBV3-1/TRBV3-2	TRBJ1-2	.	CASSHLGAGNYGYTF	TGTGCCAGCAGCCATCTAGGGGCAGGAAACTATGGCTACACCTTC
TRBD1	TRBV10-1	TRBJ1-2	few	CANLGGWGYTF	TGCGCCAACTTAGGGGGCTGGGGCTACACCTTC
.	TRBV20-1	TRBJ2-3	.	CSAQREDTQYF	TGCAGTGCTCAGAGGGAAGATACGCAGTATTTT
.	TRBV20-1	TRBJ2-7	.	CSATQEYEQYF	TGCAGTGCTACACAGGAGTACGAGCAGTACTTC
TRBD2	TRBV30	TRBJ2-3	.	CAWSRGLAGSTDTQYF	TGTGCCTGGAGCCGTGGACTAGCGGGGAGCACAGATACGCAGTATTTT
.	TRBV5-1	TRBJ2-1	.	CASSLLSSAYNEQFF	TGCGCCAGCAGCTTGTTGTCTAGCGCTTACAATGAGCAGTTCTTC
TRBD1	TRBV5-5	TRBJ1-6	few	CASSRGQTNSPLHF	TGTGCCAGCAGCAGGGGACAGACTAATTCACCCCTCCACTTT
TRBD1	TRBV4-3	TRBJ2-3	.	CASSQGRTGGDTQYF	TGCGCCAGCAGCCAAGGGCGGACAGGTGGAGATACGCAGTATTTT
TRBD1	TRBV5-1	TRBJ2-3	few	CASSPTDRGNTDTQYF	TGCGCCAGCAGCCCTACGGACAGGGGAAACACAGATACGCAGTATTTT
.	TRBV5-6	TRBJ2-3	.	CASSQNEATQYF	TGTGCCAGCAGCCAAAACGAGGCTACGCAGTATTTT
TRBD2	TRBV4-3	TRBJ2-3	.	CASSQRPSGRVGDTQYF	TGCGCCAGCAGCCAAAGACCTAGCGGCAGAGTCGGGGATACGCAGTATTTT
TRBD2	TRBV5-1	TRBJ2-3	.	CASSLGAVAGSGDTQYF	TGCGCCAGCAGCCTGGGTGCGGTAGCGGGATCGGGAGATACGCAGTATTTT
.	TRBV7-8	TRBJ1-5	once	CASSSQMANQPQHF	TGTGCCAGCAGCTCCCAGATGGCCAATCAGCCCCAGCATTTT
TRBD2	TRBV5-6	TRBJ2-1	.	CASSPAGGSLDYNEQFF	TGTGCCAGCAGCCCCGCGGGCGGGAGCCTAGACTACAATGAGCAGTTCTTC
.	TRBV28	TRBJ2-4	few	CASSLGGAKNIQYF	TGTGCCAGCAGTTTGGGGGGAGCCAAAAACATTCAGTACTTC
TRBD1	TRBV18	TRBJ2-1	.	CASSPGQVNEQFF	TGTGCCAGCTCACCAGGACAGGTGAATGAGCAGTTCTTC
.	TRBV5-1	TRBJ2-5	.	CASSQEQLKETQYF	TGCGCCAGCAGCCAGGAACAGTTAAAAGAGACCCAGTACTTC
.	TRBV11-2	TRBJ2-3	.	CASSQSTDTQYF	TGTGCCAGCAGCCAGAGCACAGATACGCAGTATTTT
TRBD1	TRBV28	TRBJ1-6	once	CASTPRGQGNSPLHF	TGTGCCAGCACCCCTCGGGGACAGGGGAATTCACCCCTCCACTTT
TRBD2	TRBV4-2	TRBJ2-7	.	CASSLSSSGRFYEQYF	TGTGCCAGCAGCCTATCCTCTAGCGGGAGGTTCTACGAGCAGTACTTC
.	TRBV4-2	TRBJ1-6	.	CASSQDRNNSPLHF	TGTGCCAGCAGCCAAGACAGGAATAATTCACCCCTCCACTTT
.	TRBV29-1	TRBJ1-2	.	CSTTGNYGYTF	TGCAGCACCACAGGAAACTATGGCTACACCTTC
.	TRBV1	TRBJ1-5	.	CTSSQVNRLGGQSNQPQHF	TGCACCAGCAGCCAAGTCAATCGGTTGGGGGGACAGAGCAATCAGCCCCAGCATTTT
.	TRBV5-4	TRBJ1-1	.	CASSLVNSEAFF	TGTGCCAGCAGCTTGGTCAACAGTGAAGCTTTCTTT
TRBD1	TRBV6-6	TRBJ1-1	.	CASSSQQGGTEAFF	TGTGCCAGCAGTTCCCAACAGGGGGGCACTGAAGCTTTCTTT
TRBD1	TRBV18	TRBJ2-7	.	CASSPRMAGGTYEQYF	TGTGCCAGCTCACCAAGGATGGCAGGGGGCACCTACGAGCAGTACTTC
.	TRBV3-1/TRBV3-2	TRBJ2-3	.	CASSLSGPRTDTQYF	TGTGCCAGCAGCCTTAGCGGACCACGCACAGATACGCAGTATTTT
.	TRBV13	TRBJ2-7	.	CASSLNSRSGGQYF	TGTGCCAGCAGCTTAAATAGTAGGAGCGGCGGGCAGTACTTC
.	TRBV11-3	TRBJ2-3	.	CASSLHTDTQYF	TGTGCCAGCAGCTTACATACAGATACGCAGTATTTT
TRBD2	TRBV6-2/TRBV6-3	TRBJ2-7	few	CASSGAAGGFYEQYF	TGTGCCAGCAGTGGGGCAGCGGGGGGATTCTACGAGCAGTACTTC
TRBD2	TRBV18	TRBJ2-5	once	CASSPLVSGGQETQYF	TGTGCCAGCTCACCACTTGTTAGCGGGGGCCAAGAGACCCAGTACTTC
TRBD2	TRBV19	TRBJ2-7	.	CASSVGLAGSYEQYF	TGTGCCAGTAGTGTAGGGCTAGCGGGCTCCTACGAGCAGTACTTC
TRBD2	TRBV18	TRBJ2-5	few	CASSRPGLQETQYF	TGTGCCAGCTCACGCCCGGGACTACAAGAGACCCAGTACTTC
.	TRBV5-1	TRBJ2-6	few	CASSFQGTLSGANVLTF	TGCGCCAGCAGCTTCCAGGGGACCCTCTCTGGGGCCAACGTCCTGACTTTC
TRBD1	TRBV2	TRBJ2-3	once	CASGDRDGADTQYF	TGTGCCAGCGGAGACAGGGATGGCGCAGATACGCAGTATTTT
TRBD2	TRBV13	TRBJ2-5	.	CASSFLAGAGQETQYF	TGTGCCAGCAGCTTTTTAGCGGGAGCGGGCCAAGAGACCCAGTACTTC
.	TRBV6-5	TRBJ2-2	few	CASTLLGVGGELFF	TGTGCCAGCACACTCCTAGGGGTAGGGGGGGAGCTGTTTTTT
.	TRBV24-1	TRBJ2-1	.	CATQYRGAGYNEQFF	TGTGCCACACAATACAGGGGTGCGGGATACAATGAGCAGTTCTTC
TRBD1	TRBV19	TRBJ2-7	.	CASSPRPGTGGPLGEQYF	TGTGCCAGTAGTCCCCGTCCCGGGACAGGGGGCCCCCTGGGCGAGCAGTACTTC
.	TRBV10-3	TRBJ2-5	.	CATAGARRETQYF	TGTGCCACCGCAGGGGCCAGGAGAGAGACCCAGTACTTC
TRBD1	TRBV24-1	TRBJ2-7	.	CATSDVTGVEQYF	TGTGCCACCAGTGACGTGACAGGGGTCGAGCAGTACTTC
.	TRBV29-1	TRBJ2-2	.	CSVEGQGNTGELFF	TGCAGCGTTGAAGGGCAGGGGAACACCGGGGAGCTGTTTTTT
TRBD2	TRBV5-4	TRBJ2-7	.	CASSLDPGLATYEQYF	TGTGCCAGCAGCTTAGATCCGGGACTAGCTACCTACGAGCAGTACTTC
.	TRBV5-8	TRBJ2-7	.	CASSFNYLASYEQYF	TGTGCCAGCAGCTTCAACTATTTAGCATCATACGAGCAGTACTTC
.	TRBV27	TRBJ2-1	.	CASSIYGTSEVSAAEQFF	TGTGCCAGCAGTATTTACGGCACGTCCGAAGTTAGTGCGGCTGAGCAGTTCTTC
.	TRBV19	TRBJ1-5	.	CASSTGHSRQPQHF	TGTGCCAGTAGTACGGGACATAGTAGGCAGCCCCAGCATTTT
TRBD1	TRBV6-5	TRBJ2-1	.	CASSYGTGGHEQFF	TGTGCCAGCAGTTACGGGACAGGGGGCCATGAGCAGTTCTTC
TRBD1	TRBV28	TRBJ2-7	.	CASRRGQGSSYEQYF	TGTGCCAGCAGGCGGGGACAGGGGAGCTCCTACGAGCAGTACTTC
.	TRBV29-1	TRBJ2-6	.	CSVRDSGANVLTF	TGCAGCGTCAGGGACTCTGGGGCCAACGTCCTGACTTTC
TRBD1	TRBV5-1	TRBJ1-3	few	CASSLASGGSFENTIYF	TGCGCCAGCAGCTTGGCATCAGGGGGGTCCTTCGAAAACACCATATATTTT
.	TRBV7-9	TRBJ1-5	few	CASSDILSNQPQHF	TGTGCCAGCAGCGATATACTTAGCAATCAGCCCCAGCATTTT
TRBD2	TRBV4-2	TRBJ2-1	.	CASSHTGTSGYNEQFF	TGTGCCAGCAGCCACACCGGGACTAGCGGCTACAATGAGCAGTTCTTC
TRBD1	TRBV28	TRBJ2-7	.	CASRTKGAYYF	TGTGCCAGCAGAACGAAGGGGGCCTATTATTTC
.	TRBV2	TRBJ1-2	.	CASSRSVQATYGYTF	TGTGCCAGCAGTCGCAGTGTACAGGCTACGTATGGCTACACCTTC
.	TRBV6-6	TRBJ2-5	few	CASSYARETQYF	TGTGCCAGCAGTTACGCCAGGGAGACCCAGTACTTC